What follows describes a single T cell receptor beta chain. The antigen is unknown. The data were taken from a study of beta chain features in type 1 diabetes. Of the isolated RNA, all was reverse transcribed, and so the sequenced material was expressed TCRB transcripts. Sequenced by immunoSEQ multiplex PCR; TCRdb stores in-frame clones only, minus some. The sample yields around 250,000 clones, under 70% seen once. Study findings and constraints: Patients with type 1 diabetes carried fewer insertions and had more deletions at their VDJ junctions.

Germline CDR1 is MDHEN and CDR2 is SYDVKM. The CDR3 is 14 amino acids. V was clipped by 5 bases and J by 9 bases; unmatched bases: 5. Sequencing input: naive CD4+ T cells from blood. This receptor was obtained from a man aged 30 to 45 in good health. This chain joins TRBV28 and TRBJ2-4, with 12 bases matching TRBD2. CDR3 region: CASSLGLAGTIQYF. The CDR3 nucleotides read TGTGCCAGCAGTCTAGGACTAGCGGGAACCATTCAGTACTTC.